The rows below give T cell receptor beta chains drawn from one sample of a study of immune heterogeneity within non-small cell lung tumors. MiXCR, applied by TCRdb to the multiplex PCR reads, yields one record per CDR3 protein. Counted here are about 3,000 distinct CDR3 sequences, 20% to 30% occurring once; the ten biggest clones make up around 15%. Input material: lung tumor tissue. Receptor source: a female donor with non-small cell lung cancer. Each CDR3 is given with its conserved first and last residue. The D gene is left open where the match is weak.

>TRBJ1-2|TRBV5-8|.
CASSLILDSNHGYTF
TGTGCCAGCAGCTTAATTTTGGACAGTAACCATGGCTACACCTTC